This TCR beta chain was documented in a study of blood T cell repertoires in COVID-19. The wider study: Sources were T cells, B-cell-depleted T cells, or PBMCs; the material itself was cDNA or gDNA.

Method: immunoSEQ multiplex PCR; TCRdb's copy keeps in-frame clones and lacks some. The data show around 150,000 clones, roughly four fifths seen once. This clone was seen a single time. The TCR comes from a man aged 60 to 69 with active or convalescent COVID-19. Sequencing used peripheral blood.

The CDR3 here is CASSPRDSIQNVLTF. Written as DNA, the CDR3 is TGTGCCAGCTCACCACGGGACAGCATACAGAACGTCCTGACTTTC. The V and J genes are TRBV18 and TRBJ2-6; 7 nucleotides match TRBD1. This CDR3 spans 15 amino acids. Per the germline V gene, CDR1 is KGHSH and CDR2 is LQKENI. V lost 1 base and J lost 10; bases outside the gene matches: 7.